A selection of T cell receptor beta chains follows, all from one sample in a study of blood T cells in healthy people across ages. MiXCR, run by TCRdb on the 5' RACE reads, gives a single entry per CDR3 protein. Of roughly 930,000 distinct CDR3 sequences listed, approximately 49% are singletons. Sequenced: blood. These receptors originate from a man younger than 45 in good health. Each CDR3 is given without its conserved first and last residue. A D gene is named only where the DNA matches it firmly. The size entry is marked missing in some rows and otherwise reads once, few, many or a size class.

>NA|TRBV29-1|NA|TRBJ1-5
SVGGRAGQPQH
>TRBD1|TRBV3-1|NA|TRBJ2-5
ASSQGSGGQETQY
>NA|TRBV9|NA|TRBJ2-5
ASSPSAGLQETQY
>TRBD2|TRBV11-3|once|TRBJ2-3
ASSFRAGTSGFFDTQY
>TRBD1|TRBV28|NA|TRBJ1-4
ASGGATNEKLF
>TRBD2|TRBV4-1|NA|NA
ASSPLGLAGSNYNEQY
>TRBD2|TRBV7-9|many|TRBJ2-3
ASSLALAGLTDTQY
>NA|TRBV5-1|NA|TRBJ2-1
ASSPNGREQF
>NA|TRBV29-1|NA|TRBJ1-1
SVNLGKIPSAF
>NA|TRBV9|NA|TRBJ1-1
ASSDGVGLNTEAF
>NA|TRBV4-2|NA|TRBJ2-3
ASSQDPAYTDTQY
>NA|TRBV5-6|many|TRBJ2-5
ASSLKTTGNQETQY
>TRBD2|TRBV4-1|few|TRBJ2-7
ASSQVTGGVHEQY
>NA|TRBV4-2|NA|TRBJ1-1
ASSQNAVTEAF
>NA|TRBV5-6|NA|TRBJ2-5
ASKEGLKYQETQY
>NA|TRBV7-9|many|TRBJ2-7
ASSLAISYEQY
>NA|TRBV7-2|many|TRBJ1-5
ASSLLAIAGSNQPQH
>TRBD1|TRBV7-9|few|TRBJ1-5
ASSPDRDQPQH
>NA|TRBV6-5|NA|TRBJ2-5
ASSYSTSGVETQY
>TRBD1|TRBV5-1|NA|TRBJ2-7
ASSTETGFTYEQY
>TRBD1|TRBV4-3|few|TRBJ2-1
ASSPDLGTGGNEQF
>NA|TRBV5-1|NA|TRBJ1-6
ASSLELGAYNSPLH
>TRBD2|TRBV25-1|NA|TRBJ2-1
ASSGAGGTYNEQF
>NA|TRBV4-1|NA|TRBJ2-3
TSSPAAGTDTQY
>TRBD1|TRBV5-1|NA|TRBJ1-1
ASSPDREKTEAF
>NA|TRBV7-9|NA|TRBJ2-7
ASSQRPTEGFYEQY
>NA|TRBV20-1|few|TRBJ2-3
SASVLAGTDTQY
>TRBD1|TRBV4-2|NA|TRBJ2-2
ASSQPQTGANTAELF
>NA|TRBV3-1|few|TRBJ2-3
ASTTRGVDTQY
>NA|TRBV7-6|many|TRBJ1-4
ASSPGQSATNEKLF
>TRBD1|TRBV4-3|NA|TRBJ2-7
ASSVDRVGGEQY
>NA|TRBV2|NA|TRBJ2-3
VSTTDANTQY
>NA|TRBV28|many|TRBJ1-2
ASGQFHGYT
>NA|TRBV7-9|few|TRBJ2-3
ASSLRKADTQY
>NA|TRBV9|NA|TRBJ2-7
AGSDGTLWEQY
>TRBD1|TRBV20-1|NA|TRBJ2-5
SARRPGGKETQY
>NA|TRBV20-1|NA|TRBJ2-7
SALKQSPPEQY
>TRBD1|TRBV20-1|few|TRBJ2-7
SSWGDTGTGSFYEQY
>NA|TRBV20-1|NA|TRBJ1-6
SALRDLASPLH
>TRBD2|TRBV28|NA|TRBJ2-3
ASSPPSGPTDTQY
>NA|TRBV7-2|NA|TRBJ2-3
ASSHFSDTQY
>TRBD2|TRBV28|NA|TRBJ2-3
AITRGGQDTQY
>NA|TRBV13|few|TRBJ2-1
ASSLISNRESYNEQF
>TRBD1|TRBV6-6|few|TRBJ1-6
ASSLTGNNSPLH
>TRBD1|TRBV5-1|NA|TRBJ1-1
ASSPDRGWNTEAF
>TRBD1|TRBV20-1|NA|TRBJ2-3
SAEHRGQRTDTQY
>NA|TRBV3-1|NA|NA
ASSQGPQISSYNEQY
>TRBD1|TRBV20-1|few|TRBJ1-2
SASDAGTGRSYT
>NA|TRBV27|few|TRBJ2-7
ASSPTGLTPTSYEQY
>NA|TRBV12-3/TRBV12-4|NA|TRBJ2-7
ASSGSHEQY
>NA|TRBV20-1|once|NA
SARDGGTQY
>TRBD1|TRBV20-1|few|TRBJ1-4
SARDLTGGWNEKLF
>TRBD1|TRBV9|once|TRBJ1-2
ASSVDAQGDYT
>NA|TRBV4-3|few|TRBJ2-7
ASSQDRHRAYEQY
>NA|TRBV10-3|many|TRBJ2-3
AISGTDTQY
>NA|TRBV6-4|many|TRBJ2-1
ASSSDRYNEQF
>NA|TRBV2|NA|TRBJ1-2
ASSIDRQTYGYT
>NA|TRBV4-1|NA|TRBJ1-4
ASSQDQRAANEKLF
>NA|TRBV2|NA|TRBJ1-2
ASSEAGGYGYT